This note documents a single T cell receptor (beta chain) sequence. Its antigen is not identified. Clones were sequenced by immunoSEQ multiplex PCR, and TCRdb holds only the in-frame ones, with some missing. The repertoire holds approximately 300,000 clones, with about 85% as singletons. These data come from a study of Ad26.COV2.S vaccination and SARS-CoV-2 variants. As for the study in general: Of the COV1001 trial arms, the Ad26.COV2.S arm included the donor. Once, or twice with 56 days between doses, Ad26.COV2.S was given intramuscularly.

Trimming stripped 3 bases from V and 3 bases from J, with 13 bases between. CDR1 and CDR2 (germline): KGHSH, LQKENI. This CDR3 is built from 15 residues. Described treatment: 15 to 20 received Ad26.COV2.S at low or high dose, single or two shots; roughly five received placebo; per-sample allocation not given. The samples date from day 63 after the first vaccine or placebo injection. Vaccination employed an Ad26 vector expressing the Wuhan-strain SARS-CoV-2 spike. Points from the study as a whole: Following vaccination, spike-specific CD8+ and CD4+ T cell responses reportedly exhibited substantial breadth.

The V gene is TRBV18, the J gene TRBJ2-3; D is perhaps TRBD1 (6 bases). Here the sequenced sample was peripheral blood, taken in a trial of Ad26.COV2.S vaccine versus placebo. The source of this sequence is a person between 18 and 59 years old who received the Ad26.COV2.S COVID-19 vaccine or a placebo. DNA of the CDR3: TGTGCCAGCTCACCTTCAGGGGTTTCTACAGATACGCAGTATTTT. It is translated as CASSPSGVSTDTQYF. The full variable domain, completed using reference TRBV18 and TRBJ2-3, is NAGVMQNPRHLVRRRGQEARLRCSPMKGHSHVYWYRQLPEEGLKFMVYLQKENIIDESGMPKERFSAEFPKEGPSILRIQQVVRGDSAAYFCASSPSGVSTDTQYFGPGTRLTVL.